The 10 T cell receptor beta chains reported below all come from one sample, sequenced in a study of OX40 agonist ivuxolimab in advanced cancers. Generated by immunoSEQ multiplex PCR, the TCRdb table keeps only in-frame clones and is missing some. The repertoire holds over 70,000 clones, with approximately 90% as singletons. The specimen comprised CD4+ or CD8+ T cells sorted from blood, sampled in a trial of the OX40 agonist ivuxolimab. All receptors come from an adult with an advanced solid tumor such as melanoma, head and neck, liver or kidney cancer.

The chain links TRBV9 to TRBJ2-7; D gene unclear. Trimming shortened V by 0 bases and J by 2 bases, and 12 bases separated the two germline ends. CDR1 and CDR2 from the germline V gene are SGDLS and YYNGEE. The CDR3 is 15 amino acids. The CDR3 reads CASSVGTASPYEQYF. The CDR3 bases are TGTGCCAGCAGCGTAGGTACAGCCAGCCCCTACGAGCAGTACTTC.

The chain has TRBV28 and TRBJ1-4; maybe TRBD1 (5 bases). Germline lookup yields CDR1 MDHEN and CDR2 SYDVKM. The CDR3 sequence is 13 residues long. V gave up 6 bases and J gave up 5 bases, with 10 bases separating them. The CDR3 protein is CASSTGLNEKLFF. CDR3 in DNA: TGTGCCAGCAGCACGGGACTGAATGAAAAACTGTTTTTT.

The rearrangement uses TRBV11-1 and TRBJ1-1; no clear D. Germline CDR1 is SGHAT and CDR2 is FQDESV (reference sequence). Trimming took 1 base from V and 2 from J, leaving 11 bases between them. The CDR3 loop spans 15 amino acids. In nucleotides, the CDR3 is TGTGCCAGCAGCTTAGTTCTCGAAACAAACACTGAAGCTTTCTTT. Protein product: CASSLVLETNTEAFF.

The chain couples TRBV7-2 to TRBJ2-3, with D hard to call. Trimming pared 4 bases from V and 5 bases from J, leaving 16 bases between. CDR3 size: 15 residues. Per germline, CDR1 SGHTA and CDR2 FQGNSA. Here the CDR3 reads CASSYLANPGDTQYF. The CDR3 DNA reads TGTGCCAGCAGCTATCTCGCGAACCCGGGAGATACGCAGTATTTT.

The chain couples TRBV4-1 to TRBJ2-7, with D possibly called TRBD1 or TRBD2 (5 bases each). The length of the CDR3 is 14 residues. Germline CDR1 MGHRA, CDR2 YSYEKL. V lost 2 bases, J lost 2 bases, and 10 bases lay in between. This CDR3 reads CASSQRDGTYEQYF. The CDR3 DNA sequence: TGCGCCAGCAGCCAACGGGACGGCACCTACGAGCAGTACTTC.

The rearrangement uses TRBV27 and TRBJ2-3; 9 bases align to TRBD2. The CDR3 has 15 amino acids. J was trimmed by 4 bases and V by 5 bases; bases with no gene match: 7. The germline V gene encodes CDR1 MNHEY and CDR2 SMNVEV (reference sequence). For the CDR3, the DNA is TGTGCCAGCAGTACCAGCGGGGGGTTCGCAGATACGCAGTATTTT. Amino acids: CASSTSGGFADTQYF.

About this clone itself: Other nucleotide sequences in the sample specify the same CDR3. This chain links TRBV19 with TRBJ2-2; unclear D gene. The ends were cut back, 7 bases at V and 4 bases at J, with 4 bases in the middle. This CDR3 spans 11 amino acids. Germline CDR1 LNHDA, CDR2 SQIVND (reference sequence). In nucleotides, the CDR3 is TGTGCCAGTACCTCCACCGGGGAGCTGTTTTTT. Its translation is CASTSTGELFF.

In this sample, this clone turned up once. This sequence joins TRBV5-1 and TRBJ1-1, with 10 positions matching TRBD1. CDR1 SGHRS and CDR2 YFSETQ come from the germline V gene. This CDR3 contains 14 residues. The trim removed 4 bases at V and 6 bases at J, leaving 6 bases unmatched. CDR3 sequence: CASSEGQGWAEAFF. The CDR3 nucleotides are TGCGCCAGCAGCGAGGGACAGGGGTGGGCTGAAGCTTTCTTT.

The rearrangement uses TRBV19 and TRBJ2-1; 8 nucleotides match TRBD2. V shed 3 bases and J 7 bases; nucleotides not matched to a gene: 5. The CDR3 loop spans 14 amino acids. Germline V CDR1 and CDR2: LNHDA, SQIVND (reference sequence). CDR3 coding DNA: TGTGCCAGTAGTATGATGGCTAGCGGGAATGAGCAGTTCTTC. Translated, it gives CASSMMASGNEQFF.

The V and J genes are TRBV5-6 and TRBJ2-7; 9 positions agree with TRBD1. This CDR3 has 16 amino acids. Germline assignment: CDR1 SGHDT and CDR2 YYEEEE. Unmatched junction bases numbered 11, after V lost 3 bases and J lost 4 bases. The CDR3 DNA reads TGTGCCAGCAGCTCCTTACGGGACAGGGTGCCTTACGAGCAGTACTTC. This translates into CASSSLRDRVPYEQYF.